This TCR beta chain was retrieved from a study of PD-1 blockade in classical Hodgkin lymphoma. Here immunoSEQ multiplex PCR was the method, and the copy in TCRdb shows in-frame clones only, minus some. The sample contains 22,000 or so clones, about four fifths of which appear only once. Patients all relapsed after autologous stem cell transplantation, and there was variation in brentuximab vedotin exposure. The CDR3 totals 13 residues. Germline-derived CDR1 and CDR2 are MNHEY and SVGAGI. V was shortened by 6 bases and J by 5 bases, with 11 bases between the two germline ends. This clonotype was obtained from a human donor with classical Hodgkin lymphoma. The J gene is TRBJ1-5, the V gene TRBV6-5, with unresolved D. The sequencing here drew on peripheral blood mononuclear cells (PBMCs), taken before the second cycle of nivolumab. The CDR3: CASSLRRHQPQHF. Written as DNA, the CDR3 is TGTGCCAGCAGCCTTCGGAGGCATCAGCCCCAGCATTTT.